Below are 2 T cell receptor beta chains sequenced from a single sample in a study of sequential checkpoint blockade in melanoma. TCRdb's copy holds only in-frame clones and misses some; the assay was immunoSEQ multiplex PCR. The sample records 20,000 or so clones, around 70% being singletons. The sample's treatment: randomized to nivolumab then ipilimumab (arm A) or the reverse (arm B). The sample in question was CD8+ T cells sorted from blood (inferred from file names), obtained from a patient given nivolumab and ipilimumab in sequence. The receptors were gathered from a human donor with melanoma.

The CDR3 region is CASSRGSLGSQPQHF. As DNA, the CDR3 is TGTGCCAGCAGTCGCGGGAGCTTGGGGAGTCAGCCCCAGCATTTT. The chain carries TRBV27 and TRBJ1-5; the D is unclear. The CDR3 is 15 amino acids. Germline loops: CDR1 MNHEY, CDR2 SMNVEV (reference sequence). Trimming cost V 5 bases and J 6 bases, with 17 bases left between them.

The chain combines TRBV7-9 with TRBJ2-7, with TRBD2 as a possible D gene (5 bases). The V and J ends lost 5 bases and 1 base respectively, with 21 bases between them. Looked up from germline, CDR1 is SEHNR and CDR2 is FQNEAQ (reference sequence). This CDR3 spans 17 amino acids. The CDR3 DNA reads as TGTGCCAGCAGCCACCCATCATCGACTACTACTTCCTACGAGCAGTACTTC. Translated: CASSHPSSTTTSYEQYF.